Listed below are T cell receptor beta chains from one sample, sequenced in a study of T-cell reconstitution after alpha-beta-depleted transplantation in children. TCRdb recomputed calls from the PCR reads with MiXCR, one row per CDR3 protein. The table shows approximately 800,000 distinct CDR3 sequences, with approximately 15% occurring only once. Specimen: PBMCs, mostly from graft donor cells, collected 360 days after TCRalphabeta/CD19-depleted stem cell transplant. Receptor source: a male patient between 5 and 17 years old who had a stem cell transplant for acute lymphoblastic leukemia, so the T cells may come from the graft donor. The CDR3 runs from the conserved cysteine through the conserved F or W. D genes are given only for firm matches. Some rows have no size entry. The others give once, few or many, or a class for an expanded clone.

clone size | J gene | V gene | D gene | CDR3 DNA | CDR3 protein
. | TRBJ2-1 | TRBV7-3 | TRBD2 | TGTGCCAGCAGCTCCACTCGGACTAGCGGGGACTACAATGAGCAGTTCTTC | CASSSTRTSGDYNEQFF
few | TRBJ2-7 | TRBV5-1 | . | TGCGCCAGCAGCTTGGTGGATACCTACGAGCAGTACTTC | CASSLVDTYEQYF
few | TRBJ2-2 | TRBV14 | TRBD1 | TGTGCCAGCAGTCAAAAGAATAGGGACAGGGTAGTCGTGGTGAACACCGGGGAGCTGTTTTTT | CASSQKNRDRVVVVNTGELFF
. | TRBJ1-1 | TRBV6-5 | TRBD1 | TGTGCCAGCGTTAAGAGGGGGCCGGACACTGAAGCTTTCTTT | CASVKRGPDTEAFF
many | TRBJ1-5 | TRBV25-1 | . | TGTGCCAGCAGTGACGGGACGTATCAGCCCCAGCATTTT | CASSDGTYQPQHF
. | TRBJ2-7 | TRBV4-1 | TRBD2 | TGCGCCAGCAGCCAAACTAGCGTAGGCTACGAGCAGTACTTC | CASSQTSVGYEQYF
few | TRBJ2-5 | TRBV29-1 | TRBD1 | TGCAGCGTTGACAGACAGGGCCCAGAGACCCAGTACTTC | CSVDRQGPETQYF
. | TRBJ2-7 | TRBV27 | TRBD1 | TGTGCCAGCAGTTACTACAGGGGTGCCTACGAGCAGTACTTC | CASSYYRGAYEQYF
few | TRBJ2-7 | TRBV5-1 | TRBD2 | TGCGCCAGCGCTGCCGGGACTAGCGGAAACTACGAGCAGTACTTC | CASAAGTSGNYEQYF
. | TRBJ1-5 | TRBV4-1 | . | TGCGCCAGCAGCCAATACAATTATCAGCCCCAGCATTTT | CASSQYNYQPQHF
many | TRBJ2-3 | TRBV2 | TRBD2 | TGTGCCAGCAGTGAATCGTGGGTACTAGCGGGAGATAGCACAGATACGCAGTATTTT | CASSESWVLAGDSTDTQYF
many | TRBJ2-7 | TRBV7-8 | . | TGTGCCAGCAGCTCCCGGGTCATTAGCCGCTCCTACGAGCAGTACTTC | CASSSRVISRSYEQYF
few | TRBJ1-5 | TRBV20-1 | TRBD1 | TGCAGTGCTTTAGGGACAGCGAGTAGCAATCAGCCCCAGCATTTT | CSALGTASSNQPQHF
few | TRBJ1-2 | TRBV6-6 | . | TGTGCCAGCACCACAGGAATGGGCGGCTACACCTTC | CASTTGMGGYTF
many | TRBJ2-1 | TRBV12-3/TRBV12-4 | TRBD1 | TGTGCCAGCAGTTATCGACAGGGCTCCTACAATGAGCAGTTCTTC | CASSYRQGSYNEQFF
. | TRBJ2-7 | TRBV12-5 | TRBD1 | TGTGCTAGTGGTGACAGGGTTCACTCCTACGAGCAGTACTTC | CASGDRVHSYEQYF
few | TRBJ1-1 | TRBV27 | TRBD1 | TGTGCCAGCGGAGACAGGGTAGGGGAAGCTTTCTTT | CASGDRVGEAFF
few | TRBJ2-1 | TRBV5-1 | TRBD2 | TGCGCCAGCAGCTTGGATGTTAGCGGGAGGGCTGACAATGAGCAGTTCTTC | CASSLDVSGRADNEQFF
many | TRBJ2-5 | TRBV12-3/TRBV12-4 | TRBD2 | TGTGCCAGCAGTTTAAGGACTAGCGGGAGGCCCCAAGAGACCCAGTACTTC | CASSLRTSGRPQETQYF
many | TRBJ2-7 | TRBV12-3/TRBV12-4 | . | TGTGCCAGCAGGCGAGGGACCCCCTATGAGCAGTACTTC | CASRRGTPYEQYF
. | TRBJ2-7 | TRBV7-2 | . | TGTGCCAGCAGCCCACCGGATACCTACGAGCAGTACTTC | CASSPPDTYEQYF
. | TRBJ2-3 | TRBV20-1 | TRBD2 | TGCAGTGCCAAAGTCATTATAGCGGGAGGACATACGGATACGCAGTATTTT | CSAKVIIAGGHTDTQYF
many | TRBJ2-5 | TRBV20-1 | TRBD2 | TGCAGTGCTAGAGCGGGAGGATGGCAAGAGACCCAGTACTTC | CSARAGGWQETQYF
few | TRBJ2-1 | TRBV5-1 | . | TGCGCCAGCAGCGTGACCCGGGACGACAATGAGCAGTTCTTC | CASSVTRDDNEQFF
. | TRBJ2-5 | TRBV4-1 | TRBD1 | TGCGCCAGCAGCCAAGATTATCGGACAGGGAGAAAATTCCAAGAGACCCAGTACTTC | CASSQDYRTGRKFQETQYF
. | TRBJ1-1 | TRBV11-3 | . | TGTGCCAGCACCCCTCCTTCTCCAGGGTGGGAGCGGGGAGCTTTCTTT | CASTPPSPGWERGAFF
. | TRBJ2-1 | TRBV6-1 | TRBD2 | TGTGCCAGCAGCCTCGGGACTAGCGGCAACTATGAGCAGTTCTTC | CASSLGTSGNYEQFF
. | TRBJ2-7 | TRBV4-1 | TRBD1 | TGCGCCAGCAGCCAAGTTGGTGGACAGGGGGCGCGTGAGCAGTACTTC | CASSQVGGQGAREQYF
few | TRBJ2-7 | TRBV5-5 | . | TGTGCCAGCAGCCCGTTACCTGTAGCGCGGGAGCAGTACTTC | CASSPLPVAREQYF
. | TRBJ2-2 | TRBV24-1 | TRBD1 | TGTGCCACCAGTGAGACAGGGAGAAACACCGGGGAGCTGTTTTTT | CATSETGRNTGELFF
. | TRBJ2-1 | TRBV7-6 | TRBD1 | TGTGCCAGCAGCTTAGAATCTGGGACAGGGTTGTACAATGAGCAGTTCTTC | CASSLESGTGLYNEQFF
few | TRBJ2-5 | TRBV4-2 | . | TGTGCCAGCAGCCAAGCGAACTACAGGGGAGGCGGGGAGACCCAGTACTTC | CASSQANYRGGGETQYF
few | TRBJ2-2 | TRBV5-1 | TRBD2 | TGCGCCAGCAGCTTTAGCGGGAAGAACACCGGGGAGCTGTTTTTT | CASSFSGKNTGELFF
. | TRBJ2-5 | TRBV20-1 | . | TGCAGTGCTGAAGTAGGCACCGAGACCCAGTACTTC | CSAEVGTETQYF
few | TRBJ1-1 | TRBV20-1 | TRBD1 | TGCAGTGCCAGAAAGACAGGGGGTCGGGCTTTCTTT | CSARKTGGRAFF
. | TRBJ2-5 | TRBV4-1 | . | TGCGCCAGCAGCAGAGACAGCTACCAAGAGACCCAGTACTTC | CASSRDSYQETQYF
few | TRBJ2-2 | TRBV7-9 | TRBD2 | TGTGCCAGCAGCTTAGGGGTGACTAGCGGGAACACCGGGGAGCTGTTTTTT | CASSLGVTSGNTGELFF
. | TRBJ2-1 | TRBV19 | TRBD2 | TGTGCCAGTAGTCTCTTACTAGCGGACCCTTTTAACTCCTACAATGAGCAGTTCTTC | CASSLLLADPFNSYNEQFF
many | TRBJ2-1 | TRBV20-1 | . | TGCAGTGCCAGTGGTTATGTAGGTCGGAATGAGCAGTTCTTC | CSASGYVGRNEQFF